The source of this T cell receptor beta chain is a study of blood T cell repertoires in COVID-19. Study context: Donors in the United States, Italy and Spain gave samples during acute or convalescent COVID-19. Sample material is recorded as cDNA or gDNA derived from T cells, B-cell-depleted T cells, or PBMCs.

The CDR3 has 11 amino acids. The V end lost 5 bases, the J end lost 13 bases, and 12 bases lay between the germline ends. Germline V gives CDR1 MNHEY, CDR2 SVGAGI. As processed by the authors: The authors estimated nucleated cell counts from reference gene primer amplification. Clones were sequenced by immunoSEQ multiplex PCR, and TCRdb holds only the in-frame ones, with some missing. V and J calls and clone size are copied from that table; D and trimming were computed from the DNA. The table records about 150,000 clones, approximately 82% of them present only once. The material sequenced was peripheral blood. The chain carries TRBV6-5 and TRBJ2-1; tentative D call: TRBD1 (6 bases). This TCR came from a human donor with acute or convalescent COVID-19. The donor label of this sample is uncertain. The CDR3 reads CASSRDTKQFF. CDR3 coding DNA: TGTGCCAGCAGTAGGGACACCAAACAGTTCTTC.